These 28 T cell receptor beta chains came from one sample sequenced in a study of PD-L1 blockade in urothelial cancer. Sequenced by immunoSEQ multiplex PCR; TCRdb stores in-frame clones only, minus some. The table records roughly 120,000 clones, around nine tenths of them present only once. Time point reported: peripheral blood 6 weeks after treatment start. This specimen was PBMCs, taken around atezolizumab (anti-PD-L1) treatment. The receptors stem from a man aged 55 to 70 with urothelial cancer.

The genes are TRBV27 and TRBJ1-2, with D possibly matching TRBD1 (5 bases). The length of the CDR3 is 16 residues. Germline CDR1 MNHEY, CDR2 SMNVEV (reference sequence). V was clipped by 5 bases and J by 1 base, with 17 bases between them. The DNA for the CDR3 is TGTGCCAGCAGTAGGCTCTCGGGGGGGAATAACTATGGCTACACCTTC. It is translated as CASSRLSGGNNYGYTF.

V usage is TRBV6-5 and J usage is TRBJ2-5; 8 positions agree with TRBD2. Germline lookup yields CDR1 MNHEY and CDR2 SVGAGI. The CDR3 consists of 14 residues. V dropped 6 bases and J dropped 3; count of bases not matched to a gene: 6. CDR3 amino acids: CASSPNSGKETQYF. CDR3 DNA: TGTGCCAGCAGCCCCAATAGCGGGAAAGAGACCCAGTACTTC.

The CDR3 protein is CASSLTSGGARNEQFF. DNA for the CDR3: TGTGCCAGCAGCTTGACTAGCGGGGGGGCCCGGAATGAGCAGTTCTTC. The chain has TRBV7-6 and TRBJ2-1; 14 bases are shared with TRBD2. Germline CDR1 is SGHVS and CDR2 is FNYEAQ. The CDR3 runs 16 residues. J lost 7 bases, V lost 3 bases, and 5 bases had no gene match.

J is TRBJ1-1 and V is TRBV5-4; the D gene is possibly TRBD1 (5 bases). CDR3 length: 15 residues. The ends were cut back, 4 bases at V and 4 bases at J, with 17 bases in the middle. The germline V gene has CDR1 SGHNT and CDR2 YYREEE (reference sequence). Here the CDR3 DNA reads TGTGCCAGCAGCGCGCCCCGAAGTCAGGGCACTGAAGCTTTCTTT. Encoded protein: CASSAPRSQGTEAFF.

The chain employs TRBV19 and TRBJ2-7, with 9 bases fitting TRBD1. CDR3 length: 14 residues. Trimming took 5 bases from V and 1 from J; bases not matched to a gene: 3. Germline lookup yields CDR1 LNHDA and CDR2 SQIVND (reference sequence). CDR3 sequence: CASSPDRGSYEQYF. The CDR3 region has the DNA TGTGCCAGTAGTCCCGACAGGGGGTCCTACGAGCAGTACTTC.

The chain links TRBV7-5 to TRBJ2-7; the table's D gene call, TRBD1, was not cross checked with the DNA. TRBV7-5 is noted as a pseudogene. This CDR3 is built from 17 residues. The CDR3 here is CVRSPGRATHLDYEQYF. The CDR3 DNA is TGTGTCAGAAGCCCGGGCAGGGCCACACACTTAGACTACGAGCAGTACTTC.

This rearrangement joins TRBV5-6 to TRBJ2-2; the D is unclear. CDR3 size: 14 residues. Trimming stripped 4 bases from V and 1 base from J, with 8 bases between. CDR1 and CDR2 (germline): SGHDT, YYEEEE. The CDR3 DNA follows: TGTGCCAGCAGCCCTTACGGGAACACCGGGGAGCTGTTTTTT. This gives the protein CASSPYGNTGELFF.

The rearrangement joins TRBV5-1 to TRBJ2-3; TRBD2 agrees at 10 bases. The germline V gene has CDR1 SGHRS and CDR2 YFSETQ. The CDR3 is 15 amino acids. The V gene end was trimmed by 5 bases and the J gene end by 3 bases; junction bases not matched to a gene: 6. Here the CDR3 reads CASRAISGGTDTQYF. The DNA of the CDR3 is TGCGCCAGCAGGGCTATTAGCGGGGGGACAGATACGCAGTATTTT.

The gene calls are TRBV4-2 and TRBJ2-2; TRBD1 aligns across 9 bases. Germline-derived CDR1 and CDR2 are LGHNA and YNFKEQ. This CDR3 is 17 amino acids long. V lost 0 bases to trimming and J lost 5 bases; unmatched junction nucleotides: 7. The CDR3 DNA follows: TGTGCCAGCAGCCAAGACACAGTAGGACAGGGGACCGGGGAGCTGTTTTTT. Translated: CASSQDTVGQGTGELFF.

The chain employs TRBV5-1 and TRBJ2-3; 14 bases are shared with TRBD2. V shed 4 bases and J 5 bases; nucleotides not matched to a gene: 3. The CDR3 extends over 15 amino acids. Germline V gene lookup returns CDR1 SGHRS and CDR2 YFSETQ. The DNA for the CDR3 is TGCGCCAGCAGCCCCGGACTAGCGGGAGGAGATACGCAGTATTTT. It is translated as CASSPGLAGGDTQYF.

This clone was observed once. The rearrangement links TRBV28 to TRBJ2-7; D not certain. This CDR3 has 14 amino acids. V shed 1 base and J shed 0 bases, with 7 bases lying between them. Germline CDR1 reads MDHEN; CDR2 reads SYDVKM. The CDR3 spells CASSLSGTSYEQYF. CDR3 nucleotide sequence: TGTGCCAGCAGTTTATCGGGTACCTCCTACGAGCAGTACTTC.

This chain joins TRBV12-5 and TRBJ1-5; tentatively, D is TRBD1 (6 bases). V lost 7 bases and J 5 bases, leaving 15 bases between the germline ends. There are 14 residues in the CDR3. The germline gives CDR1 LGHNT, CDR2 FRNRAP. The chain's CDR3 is CASVENRAYQPQHF. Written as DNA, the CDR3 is TGTGCTAGTGTCGAAAACAGGGCCTATCAGCCCCAGCATTTT.

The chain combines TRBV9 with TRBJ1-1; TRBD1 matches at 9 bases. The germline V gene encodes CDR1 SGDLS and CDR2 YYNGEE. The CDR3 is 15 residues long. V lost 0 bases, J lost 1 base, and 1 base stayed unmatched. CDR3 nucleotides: TGTGCCAGCAGCGTAGAGGGACAGGGGAACACTGAAGCTTTCTTT. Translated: CASSVEGQGNTEAFF.

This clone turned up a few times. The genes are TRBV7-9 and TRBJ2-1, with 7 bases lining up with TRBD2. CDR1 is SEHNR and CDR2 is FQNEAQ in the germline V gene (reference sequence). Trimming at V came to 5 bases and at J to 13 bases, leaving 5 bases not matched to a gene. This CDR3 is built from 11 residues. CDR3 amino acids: CASSMGTIQFF. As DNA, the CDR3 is TGTGCCAGCAGCATGGGGACTATTCAGTTCTTC.

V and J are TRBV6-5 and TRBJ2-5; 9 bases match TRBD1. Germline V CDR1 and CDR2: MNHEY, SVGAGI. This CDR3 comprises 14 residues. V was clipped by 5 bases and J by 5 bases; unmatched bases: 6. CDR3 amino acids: CASSRRQGGETQYF. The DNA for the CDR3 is TGTGCCAGCAGTCGTAGACAGGGGGGGGAGACCCAGTACTTC.

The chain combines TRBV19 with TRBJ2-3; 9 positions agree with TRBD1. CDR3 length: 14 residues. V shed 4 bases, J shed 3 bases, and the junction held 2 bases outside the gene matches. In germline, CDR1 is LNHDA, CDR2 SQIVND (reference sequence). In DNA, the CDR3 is TGTGCCAGTAGTACGACAGGGGGAACAGATACGCAGTATTTT. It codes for CASSTTGGTDTQYF.

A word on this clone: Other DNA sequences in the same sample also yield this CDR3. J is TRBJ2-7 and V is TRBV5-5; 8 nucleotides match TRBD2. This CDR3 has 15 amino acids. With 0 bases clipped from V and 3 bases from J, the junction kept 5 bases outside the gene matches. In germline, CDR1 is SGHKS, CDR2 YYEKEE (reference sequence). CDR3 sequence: CASSLGLAGLYEQYF. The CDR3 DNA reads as TGTGCCAGCAGCTTGGGCCTAGCGGGCCTCTACGAGCAGTACTTC.

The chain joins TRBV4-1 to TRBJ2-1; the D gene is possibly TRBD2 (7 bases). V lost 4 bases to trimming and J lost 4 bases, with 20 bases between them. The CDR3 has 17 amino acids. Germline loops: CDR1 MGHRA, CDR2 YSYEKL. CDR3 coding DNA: TGCGCCAGCAGCCGGGAGGGGGAGGCTAGCCGTTACAATGAGCAGTTCTTC. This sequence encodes CASSREGEASRYNEQFF.

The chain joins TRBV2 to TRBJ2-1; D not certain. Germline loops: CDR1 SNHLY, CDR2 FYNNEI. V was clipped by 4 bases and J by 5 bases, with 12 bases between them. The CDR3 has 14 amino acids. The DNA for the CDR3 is TGTGCCAGCAGTGTATCCAGGTCCAACAATGAGCAGTTCTTC. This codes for CASSVSRSNNEQFF.

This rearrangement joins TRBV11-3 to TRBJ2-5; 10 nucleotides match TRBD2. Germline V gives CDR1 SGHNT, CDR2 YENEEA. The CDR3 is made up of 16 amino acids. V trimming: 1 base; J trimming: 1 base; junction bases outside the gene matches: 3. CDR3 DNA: TGTGCCAGCAGCTTAGGGGCTAGCGGGAGCCAAGAGACCCAGTACTTC. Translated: CASSLGASGSQETQYF.

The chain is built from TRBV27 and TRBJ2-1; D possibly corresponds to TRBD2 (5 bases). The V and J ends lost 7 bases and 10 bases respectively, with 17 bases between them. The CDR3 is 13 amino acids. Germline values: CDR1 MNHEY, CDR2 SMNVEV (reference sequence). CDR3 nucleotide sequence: TGTGCCAGCAAGGGCAGGACTTCTGGGGAGCAGTTCTTC. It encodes CASKGRTSGEQFF.

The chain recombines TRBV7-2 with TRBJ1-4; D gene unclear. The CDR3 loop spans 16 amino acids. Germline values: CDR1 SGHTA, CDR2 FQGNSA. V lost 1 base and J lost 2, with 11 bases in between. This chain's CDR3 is CASSLVRDPTNEKLFF. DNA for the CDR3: TGTGCCAGCAGCTTAGTTCGGGATCCGACTAATGAAAAACTGTTTTTT. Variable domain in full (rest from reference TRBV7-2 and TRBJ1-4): GAGVSQSPSNKVTEKGKDVELRCDPISGHTALYWYRQSLGQGLEFLIYFQGNSAPDKSGLPSDRFSAERTGGSVSTLTIQRTQQEDSAVYLCASSLVRDPTNEKLFFGSGTQLSVL.

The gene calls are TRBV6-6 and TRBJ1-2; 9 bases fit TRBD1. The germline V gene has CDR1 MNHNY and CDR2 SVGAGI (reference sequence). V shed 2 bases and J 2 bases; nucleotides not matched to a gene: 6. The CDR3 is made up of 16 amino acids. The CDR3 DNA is TGTGCCAGCAGTTACGGGGGGACAGGGAGAAACTATGGCTACACCTTC. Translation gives CASSYGGTGRNYGYTF.

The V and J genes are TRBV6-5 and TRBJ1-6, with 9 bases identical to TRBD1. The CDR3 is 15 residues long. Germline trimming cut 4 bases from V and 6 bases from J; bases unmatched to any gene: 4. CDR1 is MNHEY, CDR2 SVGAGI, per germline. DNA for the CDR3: TGTGCCAGCAGTTCGGGACAGGGCGCTAATTCACCCCTCCACTTT. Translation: CASSSGQGANSPLHF.

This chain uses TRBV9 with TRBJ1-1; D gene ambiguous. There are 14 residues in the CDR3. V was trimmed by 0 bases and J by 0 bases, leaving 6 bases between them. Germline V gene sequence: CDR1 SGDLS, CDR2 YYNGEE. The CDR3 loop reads CASSVAGMNTEAFF. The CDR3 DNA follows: TGTGCCAGCAGCGTAGCCGGGATGAACACTGAAGCTTTCTTT. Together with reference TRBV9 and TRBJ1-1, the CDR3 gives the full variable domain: DSGVTQTPKHLITATGQRVTLRCSPRSGDLSVYWYQQSLDQGLQFLIQYYNGEERAKGNILERFSAQQFPDLHSELNLSSLELGDSALYFCASSVAGMNTEAFFGQGTRLTVV.

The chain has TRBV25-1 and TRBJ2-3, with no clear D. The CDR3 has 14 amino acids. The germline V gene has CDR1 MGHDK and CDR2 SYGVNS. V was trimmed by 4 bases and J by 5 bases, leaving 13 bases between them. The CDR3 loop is CASSAPNTGDTQYF. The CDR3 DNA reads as TGTGCCAGCAGTGCACCAAACACGGGAGATACGCAGTATTTT.

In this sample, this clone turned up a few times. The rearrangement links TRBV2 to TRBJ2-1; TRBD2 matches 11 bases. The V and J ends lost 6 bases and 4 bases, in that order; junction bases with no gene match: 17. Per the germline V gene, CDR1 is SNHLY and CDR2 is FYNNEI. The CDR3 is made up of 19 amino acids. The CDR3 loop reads CASRQGYRSSGGPYNEQFF. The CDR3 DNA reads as TGTGCCAGCAGACAAGGATATAGGTCTAGCGGGGGGCCGTACAATGAGCAGTTCTTC. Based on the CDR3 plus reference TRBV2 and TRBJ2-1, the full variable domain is EPEVTQTPSHQVTQMGQEVILRCVPISNHLYFYWYRQILGQKVEFLVSFYNNEISEKSEIFDDQFSVERPDGSNFTLKIRSTKLEDSAMYFCASRQGYRSSGGPYNEQFFGPGTRLTVL.

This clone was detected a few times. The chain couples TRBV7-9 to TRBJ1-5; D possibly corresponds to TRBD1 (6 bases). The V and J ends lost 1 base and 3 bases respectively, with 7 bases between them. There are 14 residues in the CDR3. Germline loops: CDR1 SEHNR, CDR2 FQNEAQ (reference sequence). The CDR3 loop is CASSLEGDNQPQHF. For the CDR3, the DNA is TGTGCCAGCAGCTTAGAGGGGGACAATCAGCCCCAGCATTTT.